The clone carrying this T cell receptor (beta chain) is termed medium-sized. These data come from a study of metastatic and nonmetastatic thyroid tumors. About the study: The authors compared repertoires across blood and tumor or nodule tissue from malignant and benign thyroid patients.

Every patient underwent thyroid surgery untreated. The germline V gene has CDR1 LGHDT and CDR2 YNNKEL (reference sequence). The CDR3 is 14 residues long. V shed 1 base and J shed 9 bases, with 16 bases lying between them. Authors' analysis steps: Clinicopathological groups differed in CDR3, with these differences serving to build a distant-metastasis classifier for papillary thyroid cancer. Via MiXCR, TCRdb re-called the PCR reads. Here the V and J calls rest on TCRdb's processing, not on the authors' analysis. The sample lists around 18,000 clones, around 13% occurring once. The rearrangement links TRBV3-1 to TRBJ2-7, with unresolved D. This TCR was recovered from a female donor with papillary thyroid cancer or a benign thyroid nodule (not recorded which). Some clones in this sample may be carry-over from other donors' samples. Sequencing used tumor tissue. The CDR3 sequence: CASSQGSITDRQYF. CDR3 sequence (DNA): TGTGCCAGCAGCCAAGGGAGCATAACGGACCGGCAGTACTTC.